The entry that follows covers one TCR beta chain sequence. The data were obtained in a study of blood T cell repertoires in COVID-19. The protocol was immunoSEQ multiplex PCR, while the TCRdb copy is restricted to in-frame clones and leaves out a portion. The table records roughly 200,000 clones, 84% of them present only once. This CDR3 spans 16 amino acids. Germline lookup yields CDR1 ENHRY and CDR2 SYGVKD. The J segment lost 0 bases and the V segment lost 5 bases, leaving 4 bases of the junction unmatched. What was sequenced was peripheral blood. The chain recombines TRBV10-3 with TRBJ2-6; TRBD1 matches at 7 bases. This clonotype was obtained from a human donor in a cohort sampled during active COVID-19. The CDR3 nucleotides read TGTGCCATCAGTAGGGACAGAAGCTCTGGGGCCAACGTCCTGACTTTC. This codes for CAISRDRSSGANVLTF.